Shown below are 27 T cell receptor beta chains from a single sample sequenced in a study of cytomegalovirus exposure and HLA in healthy donors. The PCR employed 60 Vbeta primers together with 13 Jbeta primers. This table comes from immunoSEQ multiplex PCR, and its TCRdb copy is limited to in-frame clones, with some not included. The sample holds approximately 43,000 clones. The sequencing input was PBMCs. The source is a woman aged 25-40 years in good health and CMV-seronegative.

V gene TRBV27 combines with J gene TRBJ2-1; D possibly corresponds to TRBD2 (8 bases). V was clipped by 6 bases and J by 7 bases, with 16 bases between them. CDR1 MNHEY and CDR2 SMNVEV come from the germline V gene (reference sequence). CDR3 length: 14 amino acids. CDR3 sequence: CASSWGQRGNEQFF. Written as DNA, the CDR3 is TGTGCCAGCAGCTGGGGACAGCGGGGGAATGAGCAGTTCTTC.

V usage is TRBV6-5 and J usage is TRBJ2-5; 7 bases agree with TRBD1. Germline V gene data show CDR1 as MNHEY and CDR2 as SVGAGI. This CDR3 is built from 13 residues. The junction had 3 bases not matched to a gene; V was cut back by 5 bases and J by 3 bases. The CDR3 here is CASSPRGKETQYF. Here the CDR3 DNA reads TGTGCCAGCAGTCCCAGGGGGAAAGAGACCCAGTACTTC.

V gene TRBV27 combines with J gene TRBJ2-1; D uncertain. CDR1 is MNHEY, CDR2 SMNVEV, per germline (reference sequence). Trimming shortened V by 6 bases and J by 4 bases, and 4 bases separated the two germline ends. CDR3 length: 11 residues. As DNA, the CDR3 is TGTGCCAGCAGCGCGTACAATGAGCAGTTCTTC. This sequence encodes CASSAYNEQFF.

By frequency, this clone is medium-sized. The chain links TRBV7-9 to TRBJ2-1; 7 positions match TRBD2. The CDR3 extends over 15 amino acids. V shed 0 bases, J shed 5 bases, and the junction held 4 bases outside the gene matches. The germline CDR1 and CDR2 sequences are SEHNR and FQNEAQ (reference sequence). CDR3 bases: TGTGCCAGCAGCTTAGCTCTGCGGGAGAACAATGAGCAGTTCTTC. Translating it yields CASSLALRENNEQFF.

In DNA, the CDR3 is TGTGCCAGCAGTACCCTCGACAGGGGGCACGAGCAGTACTTC. This sequence encodes CASSTLDRGHEQYF. The chain carries TRBV6-6 and TRBJ2-7, with 10 bases identical to TRBD1. This CDR3 region has 14 residues. V shed 5 bases and J 5 bases; nucleotides not matched to a gene: 6. The germline V gene encodes CDR1 MNHNY and CDR2 SVGAGI (reference sequence).

Written as DNA, the CDR3 is TGTGCCAGCAGTGACTCACCCGGACAGGGGGCCTCTGAAGCTTTCTTT. Its translation is CASSDSPGQGASEAFF. This chain links TRBV6-4 with TRBJ1-1, with 11 bases fitting TRBD1. V was pared by 0 bases and J by 6 bases, with 6 bases of the junction left unmatched. Germline-derived CDR1 and CDR2 are MRHNA and SNTAGT. The CDR3 has 16 amino acids.

The chain combines TRBV5-1 with TRBJ1-2, with TRBD1 matching 9 bases. From germline, CDR1 is SGHRS and CDR2 YFSETQ. The junction had 4 bases not matched to a gene; V was cut back by 3 bases and J by 4 bases. This CDR3 has 14 amino acids. The CDR3 here is CASSSTGGGYGYTF. CDR3 coding DNA: TGCGCCAGCAGCTCCACAGGGGGCGGCTATGGCTACACCTTC.

V and J are TRBV19 and TRBJ2-3; 7 bases align to TRBD1. The CDR3 runs 15 residues. Germline CDR1 reads LNHDA; CDR2 reads SQIVND (reference sequence). V was clipped by 1 base and J by 1 base; unmatched bases: 2. For the CDR3, the DNA is TGTGCCAGTAGTATAGGACAGGGACGCACAGATACGCAGTATTTT. Residues: CASSIGQGRTDTQYF.

V usage is TRBV2 and J usage is TRBJ2-3; D ambiguous. Germline CDR1 and CDR2: SNHLY and FYNNEI. V shed 8 bases and J shed 0 bases, with 12 bases lying between them. This CDR3 has 14 residues. The CDR3 region is CASPLPRSTDTQYF. The CDR3 bases are TGTGCCAGCCCCCTCCCCCGGAGCACAGATACGCAGTATTTT.

This rearrangement joins TRBV19 to TRBJ2-7; D gene ambiguous. Germline CDR1 and CDR2: LNHDA and SQIVND (reference sequence). The CDR3 runs to 14 residues. The V and J ends lost 3 bases and 2 bases respectively, with 11 bases between them. CDR3 loop: CASSISRRAYEQYF. Here the CDR3 DNA reads TGTGCCAGTAGTATCTCCAGGCGAGCCTACGAGCAGTACTTC.

CDR3 amino acids: CASSQAAERSQTQYF. CDR3 DNA: TGCGCCAGCAGCCAGGCGGCGGAGAGGTCCCAGACCCAGTACTTC. This chain uses TRBV4-3 with TRBJ2-5; D is ambiguous. The CDR3 runs 15 residues. V was trimmed by 3 bases and J by 6 bases, leaving 17 bases between them. Germline CDR1 and CDR2: LGHNA and YSLEER.

The rearrangement joins TRBV4-1 to TRBJ1-5; 10 bases are a match to TRBD1. The CDR3 sequence is 15 residues long. V shed 1 base, J shed 4 bases, and the junction held 1 base outside the gene matches. The germline V gene has CDR1 MGHRA and CDR2 YSYEKL. CDR3: CASSQGDRGNQPQHF. For the CDR3, the DNA is TGCGCCAGCAGCCAAGGGGACAGGGGAAATCAGCCCCAGCATTTT.

The chain has TRBV29-1 and TRBJ2-7; 10 bases align to TRBD1. Germline CDR1 is SQVTM and CDR2 is ANQGSEA. V lost 4 bases and J lost 1; bases outside the gene matches: 1. The CDR3 is made up of 13 amino acids. The CDR3 DNA is TGCAGCGTTGGGACAGGGGGATCCTACGAGCAGTACTTC. Amino acid sequence: CSVGTGGSYEQYF.

The chain couples TRBV6-5 to TRBJ2-7; TRBD2 matches at 9 bases. Unmatched junction bases numbered 9, after V lost 9 bases and J lost 3 bases. Germline V gene data show CDR1 as MNHEY and CDR2 as SVGAGI. CDR3 length: 14 amino acids. The CDR3 DNA is TGTGCCAGTCGTAGGTCTAGCGGGAACTACGAGCAGTACTTC. Protein product: CASRRSSGNYEQYF.

J is TRBJ2-7 and V is TRBV4-3, with D perhaps TRBD2 (5 bases). The CDR3 totals 18 residues. The V and J ends lost 0 bases and 6 bases respectively, with 24 bases between them. Germline CDR1 reads LGHNA; CDR2 reads YSLEER. CDR3 in DNA: TGCGCCAGCAGCCAAGATTTGGTCTCGGGGAAGCGAAGCGGCGAGCAGTACTTC. Amino acids: CASSQDLVSGKRSGEQYF.

The CDR3 sequence: CASSPRGVTSSRYEQYF. The CDR3 bases are TGCGCCAGCAGCCCGCGGGGGGTGACTAGTTCCCGCTACGAGCAGTACTTC. The V call is TRBV5-1, the J call TRBJ2-7; 8 nucleotides match TRBD2. The CDR3 has 17 residues. CDR1 is SGHRS and CDR2 is YFSETQ in the germline V gene. The V gene end was trimmed by 4 bases and the J gene end by 3 bases; junction bases not matched to a gene: 15.

The gene calls are TRBV9 and TRBJ2-1; 7 bases fit TRBD1. V dropped 4 bases and J dropped 5; count of bases not matched to a gene: 6. CDR3 size: 14 residues. CDR1 is SGDLS, CDR2 YYNGEE, per germline. CDR3 in DNA: TGTGCCAGCAGCATCACAGGGGATCACAATGAGCAGTTCTTC. Protein sequence: CASSITGDHNEQFF.

This chain connects TRBV6-6 to TRBJ2-3, with a possible D match to TRBD2 (6 bases). CDR1 and CDR2 (germline): MNHNY, SVGAGI (reference sequence). CDR3 length: 13 amino acids. This CDR3 is CAHQPGETDTQYF. CDR3 nucleotides: TGTGCACACCAGCCGGGAGAGACAGATACGCAGTATTTT.

CDR3 nucleotide sequence: TGTGCCAGCAGCGGGGTGGGGGGGACTGAAGCTTTCTTT. Translation gives CASSGVGGTEAFF. The chain is built from TRBV25-1 and TRBJ1-1; perhaps TRBD1 as D (5 bases). This CDR3 has 13 amino acids. Trimming cost V 6 bases and J 5 bases, with 13 bases left between them. Germline CDR1 and CDR2: MGHDK and SYGVNS.

V and J are TRBV9 and TRBJ2-2; 7 bases fit TRBD2. This CDR3 spans 13 amino acids. Trimming cost V 6 bases and J 8 bases; bases outside gene matches: 7. CDR1 is SGDLS, CDR2 YYNGEE, per germline. The CDR3 reads CASTTGGRGELFF. The CDR3 DNA reads as TGTGCCAGCACCACCGGGGGGAGAGGGGAGCTGTTTTTT.

This chain links TRBV29-1 with TRBJ1-4; D is undetermined. The germline V gene has CDR1 SQVTM and CDR2 ANQGSEA. The CDR3 totals 11 residues. V dropped 7 bases and J dropped 6 bases, with 9 bases sitting between them. The CDR3 coding sequence is TGCAGCGCCGGGAGGGATGAAAAACTGTTTTTT. Protein: CSAGRDEKLFF.

Here the CDR3 DNA reads TGTGCCAGCAGCCGGACGGGGGTAGGCTACGAGCAGTACTTC. It yields the protein CASSRTGVGYEQYF. The chain has TRBV7-8 and TRBJ2-5; tentative D call: TRBD2 (6 bases). Judging by the DNA end, TRBJ2-7 fits better; the J call may be wrong. Per the germline V gene, CDR1 is SGHVS and CDR2 is FQNEAQ. The CDR3 loop spans 14 amino acids.

This chain connects TRBV6-6 to TRBJ2-7; 10 nucleotides line up with TRBD1. J lost 5 bases, V lost 0 bases, and 4 bases had no gene match. The CDR3 is 15 residues long. Germline V CDR1 and CDR2: MNHNY, SVGAGI (reference sequence). CDR3 protein: CASSYSRDRGNEQYF. The CDR3 DNA sequence: TGTGCCAGCAGTTACTCCCGGGACAGGGGCAACGAGCAGTACTTC.

The chain carries TRBV6-5 and TRBJ2-3, with D perhaps TRBD2 (6 bases). This CDR3 spans 16 amino acids. Germline loops: CDR1 MNHEY, CDR2 SVGAGI. Trimming left V 2 bases short and J 2 bases short, with 14 bases between. Here the CDR3 DNA reads TGTGCCAGCAGTTACGGGTTCGGGACTTTCACAGATACGCAGTATTTT. Residues: CASSYGFGTFTDTQYF.

The chain links TRBV5-1 to TRBJ2-7, with 9 bases lining up with TRBD2. The J segment lost 2 bases and the V segment lost 2 bases, leaving 2 bases of the junction unmatched. In germline, CDR1 is SGHRS, CDR2 YFSETQ. The CDR3 is 14 residues long. The CDR3 spells CASSFSSGAYEQYF. CDR3 sequence (DNA): TGCGCCAGCAGCTTCTCTAGCGGGGCCTACGAGCAGTACTTC.

The chain recombines TRBV9 with TRBJ2-2; a possible D gene is TRBD2 (5 bases). This CDR3 has 16 residues. V lost 4 bases and J lost 3, with 16 bases in between. Germline V gives CDR1 SGDLS, CDR2 YYNGEE. The CDR3 DNA is TGTGCCAGCAGCCTAAGCCAGTGGGAGCACACCGGGGAGCTGTTTTTT. Its protein product is CASSLSQWEHTGELFF.

The chain is built from TRBV2 and TRBJ2-7, with D unclear. This CDR3 has 12 residues. The V end was cut by 8 bases, the J end by 1 base, with 9 bases between. CDR1 SNHLY and CDR2 FYNNEI come from the germline V gene. The CDR3 region is CASDKLSYEQYF. The CDR3 nucleotides read TGTGCCAGCGACAAGTTATCCTACGAGCAGTACTTC. Filled out from reference TRBV2 and TRBJ2-7, the complete variable domain reads EPEVTQTPSHQVTQMGQEVILRCVPISNHLYFYWYRQILGQKVEFLVSFYNNEISEKSEIFDDQFSVERPDGSNFTLKIRSTKLEDSAMYFCASDKLSYEQYFGPGTRLTVT.